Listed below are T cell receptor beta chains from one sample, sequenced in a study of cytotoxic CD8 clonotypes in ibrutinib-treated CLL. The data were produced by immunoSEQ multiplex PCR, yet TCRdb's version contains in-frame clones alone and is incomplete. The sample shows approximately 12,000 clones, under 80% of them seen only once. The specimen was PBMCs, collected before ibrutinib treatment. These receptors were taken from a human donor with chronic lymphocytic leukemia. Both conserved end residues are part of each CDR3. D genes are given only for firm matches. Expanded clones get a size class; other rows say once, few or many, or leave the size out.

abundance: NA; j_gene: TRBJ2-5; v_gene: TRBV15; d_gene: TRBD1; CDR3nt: TGTGCCACCAGCAGACCGACAGGGGTCTGGGAGACCCAGTACTTC; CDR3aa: CATSRPTGVWETQYF
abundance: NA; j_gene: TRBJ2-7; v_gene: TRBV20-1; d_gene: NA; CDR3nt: TGCAGTGCTACAGGGTACGAGCAGTACTTC; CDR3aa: CSATGYEQYF
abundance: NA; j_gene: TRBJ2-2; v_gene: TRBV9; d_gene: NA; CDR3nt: TGTGCCAGCAGCGTAGAGTTGGGGGGTCACGGGGAGCTGTTTTTT; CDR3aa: CASSVELGGHGELFF
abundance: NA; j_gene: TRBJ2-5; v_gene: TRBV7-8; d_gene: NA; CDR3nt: TGTGCCAGCAGCGCGGGACACCGGCAAGAGACCCAGTACTTC; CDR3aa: CASSAGHRQETQYF
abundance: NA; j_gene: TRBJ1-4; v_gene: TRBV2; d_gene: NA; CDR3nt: TGTGCCAGCAGTACCGGGACGGGAAATGAAAAACTGTTTTTT; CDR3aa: CASSTGTGNEKLFF
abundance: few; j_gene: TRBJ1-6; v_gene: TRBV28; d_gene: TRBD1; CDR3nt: TGTGCCAGCAGGGGACAGGGGTATAATTCACCCCTCCACTTT; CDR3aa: CASRGQGYNSPLHF
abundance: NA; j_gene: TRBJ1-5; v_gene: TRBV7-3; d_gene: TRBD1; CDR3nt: TGTGCCAGCAGCTTAAAGGGACAGGGGGTTCAGCCCCAGCATTTT; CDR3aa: CASSLKGQGVQPQHF
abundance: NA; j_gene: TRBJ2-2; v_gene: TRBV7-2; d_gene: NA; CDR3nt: TGTGCCAGCAGCTTATCTAGGCTAGTCGGCACCGGGGAGCTGTTTTTT; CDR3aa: CASSLSRLVGTGELFF
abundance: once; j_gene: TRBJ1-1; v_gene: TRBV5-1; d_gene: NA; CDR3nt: TGCGCCAGCAGCTCAGGATACACTGAAGCTTTCTTT; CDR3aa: CASSSGYTEAFF
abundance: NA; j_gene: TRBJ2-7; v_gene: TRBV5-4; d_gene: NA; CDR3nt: TGTGCCAGCAGCTTCAGGGGGGGCTCCTACGAGCAGTACTTC; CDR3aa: CASSFRGGSYEQYF
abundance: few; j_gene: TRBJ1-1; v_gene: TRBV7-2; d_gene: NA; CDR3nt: TGTGCCAGCAGCTTAGGAGGAGGGTGGAGCACTGAAGCTTTCTTT; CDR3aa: CASSLGGGWSTEAFF
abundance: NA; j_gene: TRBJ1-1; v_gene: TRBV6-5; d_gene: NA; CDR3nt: TGTGCCAGCAGTTACTCTGGGAGGGCAGGCACTGAAGCTTTCTTT; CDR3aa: CASSYSGRAGTEAFF
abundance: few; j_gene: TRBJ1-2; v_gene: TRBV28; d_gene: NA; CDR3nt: TGTGCCAGCAGTCCCGAGGGGCGGGGCTACACCTTC; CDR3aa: CASSPEGRGYTF
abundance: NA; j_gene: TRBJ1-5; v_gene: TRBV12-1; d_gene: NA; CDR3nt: TGTGCCAGCAGCTATCCCCAACAGGGGTCTAATCAGCCCCAGCATTTT; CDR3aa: CASSYPQQGSNQPQHF
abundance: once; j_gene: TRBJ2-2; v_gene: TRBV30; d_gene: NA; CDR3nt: TGTGCCTGCAGGCGGGCCGGAGCCTACACCGGGGAGCTGTTTTTT; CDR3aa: CACRRAGAYTGELFF
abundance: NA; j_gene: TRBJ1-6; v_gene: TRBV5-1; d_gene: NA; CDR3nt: TGCGCCAGCAGCTTGGGGCAGGGGAATTCACCCCTCCACTTT; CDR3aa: CASSLGQGNSPLHF
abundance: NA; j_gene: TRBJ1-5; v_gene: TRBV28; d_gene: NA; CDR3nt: TGTGCCAGCAGAGACGGGGCTAGGTGGCAGCCCCAGCATTTT; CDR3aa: CASRDGARWQPQHF
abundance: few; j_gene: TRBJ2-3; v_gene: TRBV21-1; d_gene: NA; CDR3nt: TGTGCCAGCACCCCCGACCCGACTAGCAAAGCGCCAGATACGCAGTATTTT; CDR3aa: CASTPDPTSKAPDTQYF
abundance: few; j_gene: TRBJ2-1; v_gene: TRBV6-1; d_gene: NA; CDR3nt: TGTGCCAGCAGTGTTAGGGGACCCGACCGCAATGAGCAGTTCTTC; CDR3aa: CASSVRGPDRNEQFF
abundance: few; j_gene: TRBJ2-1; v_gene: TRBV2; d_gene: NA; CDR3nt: TGTGCCAGCAGTGATTCAGTCTTTCCGGGCTATGAGCAGTTCTTC; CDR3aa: CASSDSVFPGYEQFF
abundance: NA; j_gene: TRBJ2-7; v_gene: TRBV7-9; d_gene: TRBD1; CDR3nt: TGTGCCAGCAAGACGGACAGGTCCTACGAGCAGTACTTC; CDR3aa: CASKTDRSYEQYF
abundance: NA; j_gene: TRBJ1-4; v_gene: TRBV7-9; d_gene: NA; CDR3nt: TGTGCCAGCAGTCCTAGCTTCGGGGCGGGTGAAAAACTGTTTTTT; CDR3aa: CASSPSFGAGEKLFF
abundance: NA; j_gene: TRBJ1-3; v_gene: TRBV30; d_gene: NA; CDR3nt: TGTGCCTCTAACCGGGACGCCCACTCTGGAAACACCATATATTTT; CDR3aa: CASNRDAHSGNTIYF
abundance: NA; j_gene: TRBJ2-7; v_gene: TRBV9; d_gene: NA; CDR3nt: TGTGCCAGCAGCTTCAGCTCCCCAGGGGAGCAGTACTTC; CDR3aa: CASSFSSPGEQYF
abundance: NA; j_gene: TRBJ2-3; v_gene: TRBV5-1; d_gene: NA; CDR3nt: TGCGCCAGCAGCTTGGCGGGGGACCGCGCCACAGATACGCAGTATTTT; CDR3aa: CASSLAGDRATDTQYF
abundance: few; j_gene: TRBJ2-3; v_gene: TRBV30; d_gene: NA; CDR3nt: TGTGCCTGGAGTCCCGGCTTTACCACAGATACGCAGTATTTT; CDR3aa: CAWSPGFTTDTQYF
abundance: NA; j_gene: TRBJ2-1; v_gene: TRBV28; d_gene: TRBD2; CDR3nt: TGTGCCAGCAGTCCACAAGCGGGGAGCTCCTACAATGAGCAGTTCTTC; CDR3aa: CASSPQAGSSYNEQFF
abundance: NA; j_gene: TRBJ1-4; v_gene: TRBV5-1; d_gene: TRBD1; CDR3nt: TGCGCCAGCAGCTATAGGACAGGGAATGAAAAACTGTTTTTT; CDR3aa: CASSYRTGNEKLFF
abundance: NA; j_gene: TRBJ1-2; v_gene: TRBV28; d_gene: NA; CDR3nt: TGTGCCAGCAGCAGGGGATATGGCTACACCTTC; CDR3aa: CASSRGYGYTF
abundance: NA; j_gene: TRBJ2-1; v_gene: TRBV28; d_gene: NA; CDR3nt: TGTGCCAGCAATACGAACAATGAGCAGTTCTTC; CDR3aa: CASNTNNEQFF
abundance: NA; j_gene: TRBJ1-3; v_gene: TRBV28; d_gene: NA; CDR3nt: TGTGCCAGCAGTTTATTTGGGTTGTCTGGAAACACCATATATTTT; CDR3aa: CASSLFGLSGNTIYF
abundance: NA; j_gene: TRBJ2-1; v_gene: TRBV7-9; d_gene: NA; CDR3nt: TGTGCCTCCTCCGCCTACAATGAGCAGTTCTTC; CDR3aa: CASSAYNEQFF
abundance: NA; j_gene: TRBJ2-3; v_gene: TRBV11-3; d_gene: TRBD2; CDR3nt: TGTGCCAGCAGCTTTAAAGGCGGGGGGACCCCAGATACGCAGTATTTT; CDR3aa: CASSFKGGGTPDTQYF
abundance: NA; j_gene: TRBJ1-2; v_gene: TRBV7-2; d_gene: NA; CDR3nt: TGTGCCAGCAGCTCCTCCGGGGGCTATGGCTACACCTTC; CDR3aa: CASSSSGGYGYTF
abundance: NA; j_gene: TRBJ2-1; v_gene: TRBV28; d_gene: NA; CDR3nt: TGTGCCAGCAGAAACTTCGCGGGGGCTGGAGAGTTCTTC; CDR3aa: CASRNFAGAGEFF